The 23 T cell receptor beta chains listed next were all sequenced from one sample in a study of human T cells and chemical hapten exposure. Time point given: patch test 2, 6 weeks after DPC sensitization. Documented treatment: therapeutic diphenylcyclopropenone sensitization with weekly scalp DPC. Each CDR3 protein gets one entry after TCRdb re-called the RACE reads with MiXCR. This sample has some 57,000 distinct CDR3 sequences, with about 10% found just once. The source material was whole blood, sampled in connection with sensitization to the hapten diphenylcyclopropenone (DPC). The receptors were gathered from a woman aged 45 to 65 with alopecia areata. Some clones in this sample may be carry-over from other donors' samples.

This clonotype has a handful of counts. The chain is built from TRBV19 and TRBJ1-5; D is undetermined. CDR1 LNHDA and CDR2 SQIVND come from the germline V gene (reference sequence). The V and J ends lost 3 bases and 2 bases respectively, with 5 bases between them. The CDR3 spans 13 residues. CDR3 DNA sequence: TGTGCCAGTAGTATTCTGGGCAATCAGCCCCAGCATTTT. Its protein is CASSILGNQPQHF.

The chain employs TRBV18 and TRBJ1-6; weak D call: TRBD1 (5 bases). The CDR3 totals 14 residues. Trimming pared 4 bases from V and 10 bases from J, leaving 14 bases between. Germline CDR1 reads KGHSH; CDR2 reads LQKENI. The CDR3 sequence is CASSRGLEGSPLHF. CDR3 nucleotide sequence: TGTGCCAGCTCACGGGGACTGGAGGGGTCACCCCTCCACTTT.

There are a few counts of this clonotype. V is TRBV29-1 and J is TRBJ1-1, with a possible D match to TRBD1 (6 bases). There are 13 residues in the CDR3. The germline V gene encodes CDR1 SQVTM and CDR2 ANQGSEA. V lost 5 bases to trimming and J lost 4 bases, with 14 bases between them. This CDR3 reads CSVSPRGSTEAFF. The CDR3 region has the DNA TGCAGCGTTTCTCCTAGGGGGAGCACTGAAGCTTTCTTT.

A few counts support this clonotype. The rearrangement joins TRBV27 to TRBJ2-3, with 8 bases matching TRBD2. J lost 2 bases, V lost 4 bases, and 8 bases had no gene match. The CDR3 runs 16 residues. Germline V gives CDR1 MNHEY, CDR2 SMNVEV (reference sequence). This CDR3 reads CASSYRLAGYTDTQYF. CDR3 DNA sequence: TGTGCCAGCAGTTATCGTCTAGCGGGTTACACAGATACGCAGTATTTT.

This clonotype was recorded at least ten times. The chain couples TRBV6-2 or TRBV6-3 to TRBJ1-5; TRBD1 might be the D (5 bases). V was clipped by 6 bases and J by 0 bases, with 12 bases between them. In germline, CDR1 is MNHEY, CDR2 SVGEGT. The CDR3 is 15 residues long. The CDR3 protein is CASSKGRLSNQPQHF. The CDR3 bases are TGTGCCAGCAGCAAGGGACGCCTTAGCAATCAGCCCCAGCATTTT.

V is TRBV18 and J is TRBJ2-7; 10 bases fit TRBD2. The germline V gene has CDR1 KGHSH and CDR2 LQKENI. There are 16 residues in the CDR3. The V gene end was trimmed by 1 base and the J gene end by 5 bases; junction bases not matched to a gene: 8. The CDR3 here is CASSPLSGGASNEQYF. The CDR3, as DNA: TGTGCCAGCTCACCACTGAGCGGGGGGGCCAGCAACGAGCAGTACTTC.

The V and J genes are TRBV6-5 and TRBJ1-5; no reliable D call. Trimming left V 6 bases short and J 1 base short, with 7 bases between. The CDR3 totals 13 residues. The germline gives CDR1 MNHEY, CDR2 SVGAGI. The CDR3 DNA is TGTGCCAGCAGACGGCGGAGCAATCAGCCCCAGCATTTT. Translating it yields CASRRRSNQPQHF.

This clonotype was recorded at least ten times. V is TRBV21-1 and J is TRBJ1-2. TRBV21-1 represents a pseudogene. The CDR3 loop spans 14 amino acids. The CDR3 loop reads CASRPRRGGYGYTF. In nucleotides, the CDR3 is TGTGCCAGCAGACCCCGGCGGGGGGGGTATGGCTACACCTTC.

The V gene is TRBV4-3, the J gene TRBJ1-1; D gene uncertain. CDR3 length: 15 residues. Trimming cost V 1 base and J 4 bases, with 13 bases left between them. Germline CDR1 LGHNA, CDR2 YSLEER. This chain's CDR3 is CASSQAPGIPTEAFF. The CDR3 region has the DNA TGCGCCAGCAGCCAAGCTCCCGGGATCCCCACTGAAGCTTTCTTT.

This chain links TRBV24-1 with TRBJ2-2; 9 bases are a match to TRBD1. CDR3 size: 17 residues. V trimming: 1 base; J trimming: 4 bases; junction bases outside the gene matches: 6. CDR1 and CDR2 (germline): KGHDR, SFDVKD. Here the CDR3 reads CATSDFSGTGPTGELFF. CDR3 nucleotides: TGTGCCACCAGTGATTTTTCCGGGACAGGGCCCACCGGGGAGCTGTTTTTT.

This clonotype appeared a few times. The V call is TRBV6-2 or TRBV6-3, the J call TRBJ2-7, with 8 positions matching TRBD1. V was pared by 2 bases and J by 1 base, with 4 bases of the junction left unmatched. There are 15 residues in the CDR3. Looked up from germline, CDR1 is MNHEY and CDR2 is SVGEGT. The CDR3 loop is CASSYPGTGSYEQYF. CDR3 nucleotides: TGTGCCAGCAGTTACCCCGGGACAGGATCCTACGAGCAGTACTTC.

This clonotype has a handful of counts. This chain connects TRBV10-1 to TRBJ2-3, with 10 bases matching TRBD2. This CDR3 region has 15 residues. Germline-derived CDR1 and CDR2 are WNHNN and SYGVQD (reference sequence). Unmatched junction bases numbered 7, after V lost 5 bases and J lost 5 bases. CDR3 region: CASSRSSGGIDTQYF. In DNA form, the CDR3 reads TGCGCCAGCAGTAGGTCTAGCGGGGGAATAGATACGCAGTATTTT.

This clonotype turned up a few times. The gene calls are TRBV7-8 and TRBJ1-1; D might be TRBD1 (6 bases). Trimming took 5 bases from V and 5 from J, leaving 12 bases between them. Germline V lookup: CDR1 SGHVS, CDR2 FQNEAQ. The CDR3 runs to 13 residues. The CDR3, as DNA: TGTGCCAGCAGCGTACAGGGCCTAACTGAAGCTTTCTTT. This sequence encodes CASSVQGLTEAFF.

This clonotype was picked up a small number of times. The V call is TRBV20-1, the J call TRBJ2-1; D is perhaps TRBD1 or TRBD2 (6 bases each). The CDR3 consists of 16 residues. V was shortened by 1 base and J by 9 bases, with 22 bases between the two germline ends. The V gene's germline CDR1 is DFQATT and CDR2 SNEGSKA (reference sequence). The CDR3 protein is CSARVGGQSGAREQFF. The CDR3, as DNA: TGCAGTGCTAGAGTTGGGGGCCAGTCGGGAGCGCGTGAGCAGTTCTTC.

This clonotype appeared many times. The chain employs TRBV10-1 and TRBJ1-1; D possibly corresponds to TRBD1 (5 bases). The CDR3 consists of 13 residues. Germline values: CDR1 WNHNN, CDR2 SYGVQD (reference sequence). Trimming took off 2 bases at V and 4 bases at J, with 8 bases between the two ends. The CDR3 DNA follows: TGCGCCAGCAGTGAGCAGGGTTCCACTGAAGCTTTCTTT. Encoded protein: CASSEQGSTEAFF.

In this sample, this clonotype turned up many times. The V and J genes are TRBV27 and TRBJ1-2; D remains ambiguous. Trimming pared 5 bases from V and 5 bases from J, leaving 12 bases between. This CDR3 is built from 13 residues. Germline assignment: CDR1 MNHEY and CDR2 SMNVEV (reference sequence). The CDR3 DNA reads as TGTGCCAGCAGTCAGGACCGCGTTTATGGCTACACCTTC. This codes for CASSQDRVYGYTF.

This clonotype was seen more than once but under ten times. The J gene is TRBJ1-6, the V gene TRBV4-3, with no clear D. CDR1 is LGHNA, CDR2 YSLEER, per germline. The ends were cut back, 1 base at V and 5 bases at J, with 9 bases in the middle. The CDR3 covers 15 residues. The CDR3 here is CASSQGSRDNSPLHF. DNA of the CDR3: TGCGCCAGCAGCCAAGGGAGCCGGGATAATTCACCCCTCCACTTT.

This clonotype has only a few counts. The J gene is TRBJ2-3, the V gene TRBV7-2; no clear D. Per the germline V gene, CDR1 is SGHTA and CDR2 is FQGNSA. CDR3 length: 17 residues. The V and J ends lost 0 bases and 3 bases respectively, with 16 bases between them. CDR3 loop: CASSLAGTALLTDTQYF. The CDR3 nucleotides read TGTGCCAGCAGCTTAGCAGGTACCGCACTCCTGACAGATACGCAGTATTTT.

This clonotype was seen a few times. The chain is built from TRBV5-6 and TRBJ1-5; 12 nucleotides align to TRBD1. The CDR3 is 15 amino acids. Trimming at V came to 4 bases and at J to 6 bases, leaving 5 bases not matched to a gene. The germline CDR1 and CDR2 sequences are SGHDT and YYEEEE. CDR3 nucleotide sequence: TGTGCCAGCAGCCCCGGGACAGGGGGCTTTCAGCCCCAGCATTTT. Protein product: CASSPGTGGFQPQHF.

This clonotype was picked up many times. The V call is TRBV10-3, the J call TRBJ2-3; D unresolved. The CDR3 has 13 residues. The germline V gene encodes CDR1 ENHRY and CDR2 SYGVKD. Trimming shortened V by 3 bases and J by 0 bases, and 4 bases separated the two germline ends. For the CDR3, the DNA is TGTGCCATCAGTGAAGGAAGCACAGATACGCAGTATTTT. This gives the protein CAISEGSTDTQYF.

The rearrangement uses TRBV6-5 and TRBJ2-7; D is uncertain. In germline, CDR1 is MNHEY, CDR2 SVGAGI. The CDR3 is 12 amino acids. Trimming took 10 bases from V and 3 from J, leaving 13 bases between them. CDR3 sequence reads: CATSSTYYEQYF. The CDR3 DNA sequence: TGTGCCACCAGCTCCACCTACTACGAGCAGTACTTC.

This clonotype was detected ten times or more. The V and J genes are TRBV29-1 and TRBJ2-2; D could derive from TRBD1 or TRBD2 (5 bases each). The CDR3 loop spans 14 amino acids. Germline-derived CDR1 and CDR2 are SQVTM and ANQGSEA. V dropped 7 bases and J dropped 6 bases, with 18 bases sitting between them. The CDR3 reads CSALKDLGAGELFF. Here the CDR3 DNA reads TGCAGCGCCCTCAAGGATCTGGGGGCCGGGGAGCTGTTTTTT.

This clonotype was seen repeatedly, ten times or more. This chain links TRBV5-8 with TRBJ1-1; D gene uncertain. V was cut by 2 bases and J by 1 base, with 12 bases left in between. The CDR3 totals 15 residues. The germline gives CDR1 SGHTS, CDR2 YDEGEE. This chain's CDR3 is CASSFSPLANTEAFF. The CDR3 DNA is TGTGCCAGCAGCTTCTCCCCGTTGGCGAACACTGAAGCTTTCTTT.